Presented here are 30 T cell receptor beta chains from one specimen sequenced in a study of cytomegalovirus exposure and HLA in healthy donors. With 60 Vbeta and 13 Jbeta primers, the PCR was carried out. The table came from immunoSEQ multiplex PCR; TCRdb's copy has only in-frame clones and leaves some out. The sample gives about 140,000 clones, 75% to 80% of which show up once; around 5.9% is in the top ten. Material for sequencing was PBMCs. The receptors derive from a woman between 40 and 50 years old in good health and CMV-seropositive.

This clone was picked up a small number of times. CDR3 nucleotides: TGTGCCAGCAGCAAAGGGGATGGACAGGGGGCTGATACGCAGTATTTT. This sequence encodes CASSKGDGQGADTQYF. The V and J genes are TRBV21-1 and TRBJ2-3; the table names TRBD1, a call not compared with the DNA. TRBV21-1 is marked as a pseudogene. CDR3 length equals 16 residues.

The chain joins TRBV2 to TRBJ2-2; 8 nucleotides match TRBD2. V lost 6 bases, J lost 3 bases, and 3 bases stayed unmatched. This CDR3 comprises 14 residues. The germline V gene encodes CDR1 SNHLY and CDR2 FYNNEI. The CDR3 loop is CASSLAGYTGELFF. The CDR3 DNA reads as TGTGCCAGCAGCCTAGCGGGTTACACCGGGGAGCTGTTTTTT.

J is TRBJ1-5 and V is TRBV6-4, with a possible D match to TRBD1 (5 bases). Trimming cost V 7 bases and J 1 base, with 17 bases left between them. Germline V gene lookup returns CDR1 MRHNA and CDR2 SNTAGT. CDR3 length equals 16 residues. The CDR3 region has the DNA TGTGCCAGCATCCGCATTTGCAGGGTGAGCAATCAGCCCCAGCATTTT. This encodes CASIRICRVSNQPQHF.

This chain connects TRBV7-3 to TRBJ2-1, with D possibly matching TRBD2 (6 bases). The germline V gene has CDR1 SGHTA and CDR2 FQGTGA. Trimming left V 4 bases short and J 6 bases short, with 16 bases between. The length of the CDR3 is 15 residues. The CDR3 sequence is CASSSPGVSGNEQFF. DNA for the CDR3: TGTGCCAGCAGCTCCCCTGGCGTTAGCGGCAATGAGCAGTTCTTC.

This clone was seen a few times. The chain has TRBV27 and TRBJ2-6; perhaps TRBD1 as D (7 bases). With 11 bases removed from V and 1 base from J, the gap between germline ends came to 15 bases. The germline V gene encodes CDR1 MNHEY and CDR2 SMNVEV (reference sequence). CDR3 length: 15 amino acids. In DNA form, the CDR3 reads TGTGCCGTACAGACAGGGAGGTCTGGGGCCAACGTCCTGACTTTC. Amino acids: CAVQTGRSGANVLTF.

The V gene is TRBV5-1, the J gene TRBJ2-2; TRBD2 matches at 13 bases. The V gene's germline CDR1 is SGHRS and CDR2 YFSETQ. Unmatched junction bases numbered 7, after V lost 4 bases and J lost 4 bases. This CDR3 comprises 17 residues. This CDR3 reads CASSGQGTSGTTGELFF. DNA for the CDR3: TGCGCCAGCAGCGGCCAAGGGACTAGCGGGACCACCGGGGAGCTGTTTTTT. The complete variable domain, with remaining parts taken from reference TRBV5-1 and TRBJ2-2, reads KAGVTQTPRYLIKTRGQQVTLSCSPISGHRSVSWYQQTPGQGLQFLFEYFSETQRNKGNFPGRFSGRQFSNSRSEMNVSTLELGDSALYLCASSGQGTSGTTGELFFGEGSRLTVL.

CDR3 nucleotide sequence: TGTGCCAGCAGCACACAGGGTAGGAACACTGAAGCTTTCTTT. Its translation is CASSTQGRNTEAFF. The chain carries TRBV2 and TRBJ1-1, with a weak D call TRBD1 (6 bases). V lost 6 bases and J lost 1, with 12 bases in between. The CDR3 spans 14 residues. Germline V gives CDR1 SNHLY, CDR2 FYNNEI.

About this clone: Its ends do not fully match the called genes, so a read error is possible. V is TRBV10-1 and J is TRBJ2-5; TRBD1 aligns across 7 bases. The CDR3 has 13 residues. The germline gives CDR1 WNHNN, CDR2 SYGVQD (reference sequence). The CDR3 sequence is CASSKGQQETQHF. CDR3 in DNA: TGCGCCAGCAGTAAGGGACAGCAAGAGACCCAGCACTTC.

The V gene is TRBV27, the J gene TRBJ2-7; D call uncertain. CDR3 length: 13 residues. Trimming took off 3 bases at V and 3 bases at J, with 9 bases between the two ends. From germline, CDR1 is MNHEY and CDR2 SMNVEV (reference sequence). The CDR3 region is CASSFATGYEQYF. The DNA for the CDR3 is TGTGCCAGCAGTTTTGCGACTGGCTACGAGCAGTACTTC.

In this sample, this clone turned up a few times. The chain is built from TRBV4-3 and TRBJ2-4; TRBD2 agrees at 11 bases. The CDR3 is 18 residues long. The J segment lost 7 bases and the V segment lost 4 bases, leaving 15 bases of the junction unmatched. Germline CDR1 LGHNA, CDR2 YSLEER. The CDR3 sequence: CASSLALAGDTWGNIQYF. The CDR3 coding sequence is TGCGCCAGCAGCCTGGCACTAGCGGGAGATACATGGGGGAACATTCAGTACTTC.

This clone was seen once. The V and J genes are TRBV10-3 and TRBJ2-2; 9 bases align to TRBD2. Trimming cost V 4 bases and J 4 bases; bases outside gene matches: 10. The CDR3 sequence is 17 residues long. Per germline, CDR1 ENHRY and CDR2 SYGVKD. For the CDR3, the DNA is TGTGCCATCAGTGCTGGGTGGGGACTAGCCCGCACCGGGGAGCTGTTTTTT. Protein: CAISAGWGLARTGELFF.

The gene calls are TRBV29-1 and TRBJ1-5; TRBD1 agrees at 7 bases. Trimming removed 7 bases from V and 3 bases from J; junction bases left unmatched: 6. CDR1 is SQVTM and CDR2 is ANQGSEA in the germline V gene. The CDR3 totals 13 residues. The CDR3 bases are TGCAGCGCGTTAACAGGGGACAATCAGCCCCAGCATTTT. It specifies CSALTGDNQPQHF.

The chain has TRBV2 and TRBJ2-3; D ambiguous. This CDR3 is built from 13 residues. Between the trimmed V and J ends, which lost 2 bases and 2 bases, there was a span of 5 bases. CDR1 is SNHLY, CDR2 FYNNEI, per germline. The CDR3 here is CASSETTTDTQYF. The CDR3 DNA sequence: TGTGCCAGCAGTGAAACTACCACAGATACGCAGTATTTT.

The table lists this clone with a few counts. The J gene is TRBJ2-1, the V gene TRBV4-1, with 13 bases identical to TRBD2. V shed 4 bases and J 5 bases; nucleotides not matched to a gene: 8. This CDR3 is built from 17 residues. Germline V gene data show CDR1 as MGHRA and CDR2 as YSYEKL. CDR3 DNA: TGCGCCAGCAGCCCAAGACTAGCGGGAGGAGAAGACAATGAGCAGTTCTTC. Amino acids: CASSPRLAGGEDNEQFF.

This chain joins TRBV23-1 and TRBJ1-5, with TRBD1 matching over 7 bases. TRBV23-1 is given ORF status, its function remaining uncertain. The CDR3 extends over 14 amino acids. V lost 3 bases, J lost 5 bases, and 4 bases stayed unmatched. Written as DNA, the CDR3 is TGCGCCAGCAGTCATATCGACAGGGATCAGCCCCAGCATTTT. This codes for CASSHIDRDQPQHF.

This chain joins TRBV7-2 and TRBJ2-3; D not certain. There are 14 residues in the CDR3. The germline V and J ends were trimmed by 5 bases and 8 bases, with 17 bases remaining between them. Germline loops: CDR1 SGHTA, CDR2 FQGNSA. CDR3 residues: CASSPGLSGFTQYF. DNA of the CDR3: TGTGCCAGCAGCCCTGGCCTATCAGGCTTTACGCAGTATTTT. Filled out from reference TRBV7-2 and TRBJ2-3, the complete variable domain reads GAGVSQSPSNKVTEKGKDVELRCDPISGHTALYWYRQSLGQGLEFLIYFQGNSAPDKSGLPSDRFSAERTGGSVSTLTIQRTQQEDSAVYLCASSPGLSGFTQYFGPGTRLTVL.

This clone has a handful of counts. The V gene is TRBV18, the J gene TRBJ2-7, with TRBD2 matching 8 bases. Germline V CDR1 and CDR2: KGHSH, LQKENI. This CDR3 spans 15 amino acids. V trimming: 6 bases; J trimming: 5 bases; junction bases outside the gene matches: 12. The CDR3 DNA reads as TGTGCCAGCTCTTTCGTGGAGCGGGAGTCAGACGAGCAGTACTTC. It translates to CASSFVERESDEQYF.

In this sample, this clone turned up once. The V call is TRBV25-1, the J call TRBJ2-6; TRBD1 is a possible D gene (6 bases). Germline V gene sequence: CDR1 MGHDK, CDR2 SYGVNS. Trimming shortened V by 6 bases and J by 0 bases, and 6 bases separated the two germline ends. There are 14 residues in the CDR3. CDR3 region: CASRQGSGANVLTF. The CDR3 DNA reads TGTGCCAGCAGACAGGGCTCTGGGGCCAACGTCCTGACTTTC.

The chain combines TRBV14 with TRBJ2-7, with 9 bases that match TRBD2. Trimming cost V 0 bases and J 5 bases; bases outside gene matches: 5. Per germline, CDR1 SGHDN and CDR2 FVKESK. The CDR3 runs to 15 residues. The CDR3 coding sequence is TGTGCCAGCAGCCAAGATCTGACTAGCGGAGACGAGCAGTACTTC. Translated, it gives CASSQDLTSGDEQYF.

The chain is built from TRBV6-5 and TRBJ1-4; 7 bases are shared with TRBD1. CDR3 length: 15 residues. Unmatched junction bases numbered 8, after V lost 1 base and J lost 9 bases. CDR1 and CDR2 (germline): MNHEY, SVGAGI. The DNA for the CDR3 is TGTGCCAGCAGTTACTGGGCGACAGGGAGGAAAAAACTGTTTTTT. Translation: CASSYWATGRKKLFF.

The chain joins TRBV14 to TRBJ2-7; perhaps TRBD2 as D (5 bases). There are 15 residues in the CDR3. Trimming left V 5 bases short and J 3 bases short, with 17 bases between. Looked up from germline, CDR1 is SGHDN and CDR2 is FVKESK. The CDR3: CASSSGFYSLYEQYF. The CDR3, as DNA: TGTGCCAGCAGCTCGGGATTTTACAGCCTCTACGAGCAGTACTTC.

The V call is TRBV10-1, the J call TRBJ2-7, with 8 bases that match TRBD2. This CDR3 has 19 residues. Germline lookup yields CDR1 WNHNN and CDR2 SYGVQD (reference sequence). V lost 0 bases, J lost 3 bases, and 16 bases stayed unmatched. The CDR3 DNA follows: TGCGCCAGCAGTGAGTCGATCGAGTTCGGGACTAGGTGGTTCTACGAGCAGTACTTC. The encoded protein is CASSESIEFGTRWFYEQYF.

This clone was observed a handful of times. For the CDR3, the DNA is TGTGCCAGCAGTCCTGGGACAGATACCACAGATACGCAGTATTTT. Amino acids: CASSPGTDTTDTQYF. The rearrangement joins TRBV4-2 to TRBJ2-3, with 7 nucleotides matching TRBD1. CDR1 and CDR2 (germline): LGHNA, YNFKEQ. The ends lost 6 bases at V and 2 bases at J; junction bases unmatched: 8. This CDR3 has 15 amino acids.

On this clone: One end of the junction is discordant with germline, which a read error may explain. This chain uses TRBV10-1 with TRBJ1-2; D remains unclear. Germline CDR1 and CDR2: WNHNN and SYGVQD (reference sequence). The CDR3 length is 15 residues. The chain's CDR3 is CASSWSSPRPRGSTF. The CDR3 DNA is TGCGCCAGCAGTTGGTCGTCCCCGCGGCCTAGAGGCTCCACCTTC.

The V call is TRBV19, the J call TRBJ1-2, with D maybe TRBD1 (6 bases). The length of the CDR3 is 12 residues. V shed 6 bases and J shed 8 bases, with 13 bases lying between them. Germline loops: CDR1 LNHDA, CDR2 SQIVND (reference sequence). The CDR3 region is CASSPTGRGYTF. Written as DNA, the CDR3 is TGTGCCAGTAGCCCGACAGGTCGCGGCTACACCTTC. Full variable domain (rest looked up from reference TRBV19 and TRBJ1-2): DGGITQSPKYLFRKEGQNVTLSCEQNLNHDAMYWYRQDPGQGLRLIYYSQIVNDFQKGDIAEGYSVSREKKESFPLTVTSAQKNPTAFYLCASSPTGRGYTFGSGTRLTVV.

V and J are TRBV5-8 and TRBJ2-3, with 10 bases matching TRBD2. Looked up from germline, CDR1 is SGHTS and CDR2 is YDEGEE. The trim removed 3 bases at V and 1 base at J, leaving 2 bases unmatched. The CDR3 is 15 residues long. This CDR3 reads CASSSGTSGTDTQYF. CDR3 bases: TGTGCCAGCAGCTCCGGGACTAGCGGCACAGATACGCAGTATTTT.

In the case of this clone: Sequence at one end of the junction differs from germline and may be a read error. The J gene is TRBJ1-1, the V gene TRBV7-9; TRBD1 matches at 9 bases. The CDR3 is 15 residues long. The germline CDR1 and CDR2 sequences are SEHNR and FQNEAQ (reference sequence). The CDR3 loop is CSSSQQGASSTEAFF. The CDR3 bases are TGTTCCAGCAGCCAACAGGGGGCGAGTAGCACTGAAGCTTTCTTT.

The chain couples TRBV2 to TRBJ2-7; tentatively, D is TRBD1 (5 bases). Germline V gene lookup returns CDR1 SNHLY and CDR2 FYNNEI. CDR3 size: 15 residues. V lost 6 bases to trimming and J lost 5 bases, with 20 bases between them. CDR3 nucleotides: TGTGCCAGCAGCCCGACAGAGGCCGAATTCCACGAGCAGTACTTC. It codes for CASSPTEAEFHEQYF.

This chain links TRBV20-1 with TRBJ2-7; D may be TRBD2 (5 bases). CDR1 is DFQATT, CDR2 SNEGSKA, per germline (reference sequence). The germline V and J ends were trimmed by 8 bases and 5 bases, with 13 bases remaining between them. The CDR3 sequence is 11 residues long. The DNA for the CDR3 is TGCAGTCCGGCGGGTGGCCACGAGCAGTACTTC. This codes for CSPAGGHEQYF.

This clone was recorded only once. A junction boundary mismatches the germline segment, possibly from a read error. V usage is TRBV7-9 and J usage is TRBJ2-5, with 9 bases fitting TRBD2. The CDR3 sequence is 16 residues long. Germline assignment: CDR1 SEHNR and CDR2 FQNEAQ (reference sequence). The CDR3 nucleotides are TGTTCCAGCATCAGCGCTAGCGGGGCTCAGCGGGAGACCCAGTACTTC. It yields the protein CSSISASGAQRETQYF.